These 18 T cell receptor beta chains came from one sample sequenced in a study of T cells in Graves' hyperthyroidism and ophthalmopathy. The source material, RNA transcripts, was used to amplify TCR beta CDR3 regions. With the HTBI primer set, the TCR CDR3 went through a first round of RT-PCR. TCRdb itself ran the multiplex PCR reads through MiXCR, one entry per CDR3 protein. Among about 740,000 distinct CDR3 sequences listed, 13% to 15% were seen once. Sequenced material: blood. Receptors originate from a woman aged 18-29 years with Graves' hyperthyroidism.

In this sample, this clonotype turned up many times. The chain links TRBV7-2 to TRBJ2-1; 7 bases line up with TRBD2. There are 16 residues in the CDR3. J was trimmed by 0 bases and V by 8 bases; bases with no gene match: 10. Germline V gene data show CDR1 as SGHTA and CDR2 as FQGNSA. The CDR3 DNA reads TGTGCCAGCGGATCGAGTGGGAGGGGCTCCTACAATGAGCAGTTCTTC. Its translation is CASGSSGRGSYNEQFF.

This clonotype has a count of ten or more. The chain links TRBV2 to TRBJ2-1; 8 bases line up with TRBD2. The J segment lost 5 bases and the V segment lost 1 base, leaving 7 bases of the junction unmatched. This CDR3 has 16 amino acids. Per the germline V gene, CDR1 is SNHLY and CDR2 is FYNNEI. In DNA, the CDR3 is TGTGCCAGCAGTGAAGTGGGGCTAGCGGGTCACAATGAGCAGTTCTTC. Residues: CASSEVGLAGHNEQFF.

This clonotype turned up a few times. The chain has TRBV28 and TRBJ2-7, with unresolved D. V lost 4 bases to trimming and J lost 3 bases, with 10 bases between them. There are 13 residues in the CDR3. Looked up from germline, CDR1 is MDHEN and CDR2 is SYDVKM. The CDR3 DNA follows: TGTGCCAGCAGTTCGCCCGACATCTACGAGCAGTACTTC. This gives the protein CASSSPDIYEQYF.

This clonotype was picked up many times. This chain uses TRBV5-1 with TRBJ1-1; D not resolved. Trimming took 4 bases from V and 5 from J, leaving 12 bases between them. CDR3 length: 13 residues. The germline V gene encodes CDR1 SGHRS and CDR2 YFSETQ. The CDR3 sequence is CASSATLDTEAFF. CDR3 DNA sequence: TGCGCCAGCAGCGCCACCCTGGATACTGAAGCTTTCTTT.

The rearrangement joins TRBV19 to TRBJ1-6; D uncertain. The CDR3 sequence is 13 residues long. The germline V and J ends were trimmed by 7 bases and 14 bases, with 18 bases remaining between them. Germline-derived CDR1 and CDR2 are LNHDA and SQIVND (reference sequence). CDR3 loop: CASTHSALLTLHF. The CDR3 DNA reads TGTGCCAGTACACACTCGGCGCTCTTGACCCTCCACTTT.

The chain is built from TRBV6-4 and TRBJ2-2; 9 bases agree with TRBD2. Germline trimming cut 7 bases from V and 6 bases from J; bases unmatched to any gene: 6. This CDR3 contains 14 residues. The germline CDR1 and CDR2 sequences are MRHNA and SNTAGT. The CDR3 DNA follows: TGTGCCAGCAACTGGACTAGCGACCCCGGGGAGCTGTTTTTT. As protein: CASNWTSDPGELFF.

CDR3 in amino acids: CSAGGLKTSTYQPQHF. CDR3 nucleotide sequence: TGCAGTGCAGGGGGCCTCAAGACCTCGACTTATCAGCCCCAGCATTTT. This chain links TRBV20-1 with TRBJ1-5; 7 positions agree with TRBD1. V shed 6 bases, J shed 5 bases, and the junction held 16 bases outside the gene matches. In germline, CDR1 is DFQATT, CDR2 SNEGSKA (reference sequence). This CDR3 contains 16 residues.

This chain links TRBV6-2 or TRBV6-3 with TRBJ2-1; either TRBD1 or TRBD2 may supply D (6 bases each). This CDR3 comprises 14 residues. Looked up from germline, CDR1 is MNHEY and CDR2 is SVGEGT. Trimming cost V 10 bases and J 3 bases, with 16 bases left between them. The CDR3 protein is CAIANGGDYNEQFF. The DNA of the CDR3 is TGTGCCATCGCAAACGGGGGCGACTACAATGAGCAGTTCTTC.

In this sample, this clonotype turned up many times. The genes are TRBV18 and TRBJ2-5; TRBD1 aligns across 9 bases. The CDR3 consists of 16 residues. V was clipped by 0 bases and J by 5 bases; unmatched bases: 7. The germline gives CDR1 KGHSH, CDR2 LQKENI. The CDR3 loop is CASSPPGTGSKETQYF. The CDR3 nucleotides are TGTGCCAGCTCACCACCCGGGACAGGGTCAAAGGAGACCCAGTACTTC.

This rearrangement joins TRBV7-8 to TRBJ2-3, with 9 positions matching TRBD1. Germline V gene lookup returns CDR1 SGHVS and CDR2 FQNEAQ. V lost 10 bases, J lost 4 bases, and 15 bases stayed unmatched. The CDR3 totals 16 residues. The CDR3 sequence is CATNRDRVLGADTQYF. The CDR3 coding sequence is TGTGCCACCAACCGGGACAGGGTCCTAGGGGCAGATACGCAGTATTTT.

V and J are TRBV5-4 and TRBJ2-5, with 14 positions matching TRBD2. The CDR3 consists of 16 residues. The V segment lost 4 bases and the J segment 5 bases; nucleotides outside the gene matches: 7. Germline loops: CDR1 SGHNT, CDR2 YYREEE (reference sequence). CDR3 protein: CASSRGLAGERETQYF. As DNA, the CDR3 is TGTGCCAGCAGCCGGGGACTAGCGGGAGAAAGGGAGACCCAGTACTTC.

The sample holds many counts of this clonotype. The genes are TRBV2 and TRBJ1-6; 7 bases map to TRBD1. CDR3 size: 14 residues. The germline CDR1 and CDR2 sequences are SNHLY and FYNNEI. Trimming took 7 bases from V and 9 from J; bases not matched to a gene: 9. In nucleotides, the CDR3 is TGTGCCAGCAAGGACCCGACAGGGAGTTCACCCCTCCACTTT. Translated, it gives CASKDPTGSSPLHF. The full variable domain, with the rest looked up from reference TRBV2 and TRBJ1-6, is EPEVTQTPSHQVTQMGQEVILRCVPISNHLYFYWYRQILGQKVEFLVSFYNNEISEKSEIFDDQFSVERPDGSNFTLKIRSTKLEDSAMYFCASKDPTGSSPLHFGNGTRLTVT.

This clonotype was recorded many times. The J gene is TRBJ2-3, the V gene TRBV2, with D possibly matching TRBD2 (5 bases). Germline V gives CDR1 SNHLY, CDR2 FYNNEI. V was trimmed by 6 bases and J by 2 bases, leaving 9 bases between them. CDR3 length equals 13 residues. The CDR3 coding sequence is TGTGCCAGCAGAGGGAGAACCACAGATACGCAGTATTTT. Encoded protein: CASRGRTTDTQYF. Full variable domain (missing parts from reference TRBV2 and TRBJ2-3): EPEVTQTPSHQVTQMGQEVILRCVPISNHLYFYWYRQILGQKVEFLVSFYNNEISEKSEIFDDQFSVERPDGSNFTLKIRSTKLEDSAMYFCASRGRTTDTQYFGPGTRLTVL.

The chain has TRBV6-2 or TRBV6-3 and TRBJ2-3; D gene ambiguous. CDR1 and CDR2 (germline): MNHEY, SVGEGT. This CDR3 has 15 amino acids. Between the trimmed V and J ends, which lost 8 bases and 0 bases, there was a span of 15 bases. CDR3 nucleotide sequence: TGTGCCAGCTGTGACTCGGTTATGAGCACAGATACGCAGTATTTT. Its translation: CASCDSVMSTDTQYF.

This clonotype appeared many times. This chain joins TRBV12-3 or TRBV12-4 and TRBJ2-7; D gene uncertain. The V end was cut by 3 bases, the J end by 5 bases, with 8 bases between. The CDR3 spans 12 residues. The CDR3 DNA reads as TGTGCCAGCAGTTTTAGGCCGAACGAGCAGTACTTC. Its translation is CASSFRPNEQYF.

This clonotype was recorded at least ten times. The DNA of the CDR3 is TGCGCCAGCAGCCAAGATCGCGGGAGGGATACCAGGGATACGCAGTATTTT. Amino acid sequence: CASSQDRGRDTRDTQYF. V is TRBV4-1 and J is TRBJ2-3; 9 bases agree with TRBD2. The CDR3 sequence is 17 residues long. The V segment lost 0 bases and the J segment 6 bases; nucleotides outside the gene matches: 10. Germline V gene lookup returns CDR1 MGHRA and CDR2 YSYEKL.

This clonotype showed up many times. The chain's CDR3 is CASTEPGTRDHNEQFF. As DNA, the CDR3 is TGTGCCAGCACCGAACCCGGGACTAGGGATCACAATGAGCAGTTCTTC. V and J are TRBV12-3 or TRBV12-4 and TRBJ2-1, with 8 bases aligning to TRBD2. CDR3 size: 16 residues. Trimming at V came to 7 bases and at J to 5 bases, leaving 13 bases not matched to a gene.

The gene calls are TRBV24-1 and TRBJ2-1, with no clear D. V was pared by 4 bases and J by 8 bases, with 11 bases between. This CDR3 is 13 amino acids long. Germline loops: CDR1 KGHDR, CDR2 SFDVKD. CDR3 nucleotide sequence: TGTGCCACCAGTGAGTTCCCCGACTATGAGCAGTTCTTC. Translating it yields CATSEFPDYEQFF.